This TCR beta chain stems from a study of Ad26.COV2.S vaccination and SARS-CoV-2 variants. CDR1 and CDR2 (germline): PRHDT, FYEKMQ (reference sequence). V was clipped by 2 bases and J by 0 bases, with 14 bases between them. CDR3 size: 18 residues. Points on this clone: The antigen is not known.

Sequencing was performed with immunoSEQ multiplex PCR; in TCRdb, only in-frame clones are kept and a portion is missing. The sample carries 350,000 to 450,000 clones, approximately 90% recorded once. Study-level points and caveats: It was found that vaccine and placebo recipients had similar non-spike TCR breadth. Possibly, TCR breadth and depth analyses underestimated total T cell responses. Substantial post-vaccination breadth of spike-specific CD8+ and CD4+ T cell responses was reported. Individuals receiving vaccine had higher spike-specific TCR breadth than placebo recipients did.

V and J are TRBV13 and TRBJ2-6; D is undetermined. Sequenced here: peripheral blood, sampled after recovery from COVID-19. This clonotype was obtained from a human donor who had recovered from COVID-19. CDR3 protein: CASSLLTTVSSGANVLTF. CDR3 DNA: TGTGCCAGCAGCTTACTAACGACGGTAAGCTCTGGGGCCAACGTCCTGACTTTC.